This T cell receptor beta chain was found in a study of shared T cell receptors in the human thymus. Clones were sequenced by immunoSEQ multiplex PCR, and TCRdb holds only the in-frame ones, with some missing. The profile shows fewer than 700,000 clones, around 89% of them singletons. V was pared by 3 bases and J by 6 bases, with 10 bases between. This CDR3 is built from 13 residues. Germline assignment: CDR1 LGHNA and CDR2 YNFKEQ. These records were also assigned to another study, of human thymus T cells. That investigation notes: Related studies found that unrelated individuals share highly overlapping thymic repertoires.

The chain recombines TRBV4-2 with TRBJ2-3, with a possible D match to TRBD1 (6 bases). The source of this sequence is a boy under two years old with a congenital heart defect. The sequencing sample was made of thymocytes. The CDR3 DNA follows: TGTGCCAGCAGCCACCTAAGGGGGGATACGCAGTATTTT. Protein sequence: CASSHLRGDTQYF.